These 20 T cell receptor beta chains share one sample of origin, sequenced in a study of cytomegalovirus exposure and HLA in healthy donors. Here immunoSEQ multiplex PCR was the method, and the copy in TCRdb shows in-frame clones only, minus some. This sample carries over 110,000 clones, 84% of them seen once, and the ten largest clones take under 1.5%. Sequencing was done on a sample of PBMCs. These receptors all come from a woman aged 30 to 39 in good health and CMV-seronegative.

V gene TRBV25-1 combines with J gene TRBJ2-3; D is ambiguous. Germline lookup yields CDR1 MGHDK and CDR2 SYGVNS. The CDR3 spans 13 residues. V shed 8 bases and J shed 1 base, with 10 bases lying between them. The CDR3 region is CASSFTGTDTQYF. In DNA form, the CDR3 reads TGTGCCAGCTCCTTCACGGGCACAGATACGCAGTATTTT.

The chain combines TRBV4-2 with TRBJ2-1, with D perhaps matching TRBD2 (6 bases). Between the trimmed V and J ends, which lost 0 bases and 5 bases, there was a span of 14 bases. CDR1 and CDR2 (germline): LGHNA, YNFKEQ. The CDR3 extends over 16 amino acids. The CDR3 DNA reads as TGTGCCAGCAGCCAAGACTATGGGACTCGCCACAATGAGCAGTTCTTC. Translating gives CASSQDYGTRHNEQFF.

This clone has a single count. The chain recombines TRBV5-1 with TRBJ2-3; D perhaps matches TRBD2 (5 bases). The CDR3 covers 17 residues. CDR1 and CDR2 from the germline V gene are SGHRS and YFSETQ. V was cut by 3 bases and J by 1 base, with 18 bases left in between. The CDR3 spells CASSSVGPTRGTDTQYF. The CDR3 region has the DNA TGCGCCAGCAGCTCCGTCGGACCCACGCGGGGCACAGATACGCAGTATTTT.

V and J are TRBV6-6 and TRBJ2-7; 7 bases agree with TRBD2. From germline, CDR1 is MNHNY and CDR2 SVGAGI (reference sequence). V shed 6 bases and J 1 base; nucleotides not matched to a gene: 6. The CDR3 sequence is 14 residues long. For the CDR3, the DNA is TGTGCCAGCAGACATTCCGGGAGGTCCTACGAGCAGTACTTC. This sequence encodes CASRHSGRSYEQYF.

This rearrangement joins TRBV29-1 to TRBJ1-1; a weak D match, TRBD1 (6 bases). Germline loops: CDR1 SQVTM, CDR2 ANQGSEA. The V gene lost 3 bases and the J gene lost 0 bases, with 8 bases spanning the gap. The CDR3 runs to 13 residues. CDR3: CSVEGAVNTEAFF. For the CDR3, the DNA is TGCAGCGTTGAGGGGGCAGTGAACACTGAAGCTTTCTTT. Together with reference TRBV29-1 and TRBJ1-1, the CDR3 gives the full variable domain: SAVISQKPSRDICQRGTSLTIQCQVDSQVTMMFWYRQQPGQSLTLIATANQGSEATYESGFVIDKFPISRPNLTFSTLTVSNMSPEDSSIYLCSVEGAVNTEAFFGQGTRLTVV.

This chain's CDR3 is CASSQEWKRGGEQYF. CDR3 in DNA: TGCGCCAGCAGCCAAGAATGGAAGCGGGGGGGCGAGCAGTACTTC. This chain connects TRBV4-3 to TRBJ2-7; 10 bases are a match to TRBD2. This CDR3 region has 15 residues. CDR1 is LGHNA, CDR2 YSLEER, per germline. V shed 0 bases, J shed 6 bases, and the junction held 5 bases outside the gene matches.

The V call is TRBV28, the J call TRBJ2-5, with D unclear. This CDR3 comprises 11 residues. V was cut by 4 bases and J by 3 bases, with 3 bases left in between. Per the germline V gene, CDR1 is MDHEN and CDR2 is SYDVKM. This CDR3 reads CASSSEETQYF. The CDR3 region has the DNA TGTGCCAGCAGTTCGGAAGAGACCCAGTACTTC.

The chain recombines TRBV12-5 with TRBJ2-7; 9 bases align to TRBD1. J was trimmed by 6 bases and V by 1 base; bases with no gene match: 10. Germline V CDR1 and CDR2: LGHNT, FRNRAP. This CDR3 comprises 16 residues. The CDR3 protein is CASGLDHGTGSGEQYF. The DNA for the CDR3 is TGTGCTAGTGGTTTGGACCATGGGACAGGGTCGGGCGAGCAGTACTTC. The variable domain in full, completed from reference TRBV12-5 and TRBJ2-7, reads DARVTQTPRHKVTEMGQEVTMRCQPILGHNTVFWYRQTMMQGLELLAYFRNRAPLDDSGMPKDRFSAEMPDATLATLKIQPSEPRDSAVYFCASGLDHGTGSGEQYFGPGTRLTVT.

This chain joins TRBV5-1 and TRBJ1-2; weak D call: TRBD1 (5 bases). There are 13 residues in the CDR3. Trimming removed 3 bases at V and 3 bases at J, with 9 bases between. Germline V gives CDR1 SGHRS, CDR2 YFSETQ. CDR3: CASSWEQDYGYTF. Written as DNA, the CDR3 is TGCGCCAGCAGCTGGGAACAGGACTATGGCTACACCTTC.

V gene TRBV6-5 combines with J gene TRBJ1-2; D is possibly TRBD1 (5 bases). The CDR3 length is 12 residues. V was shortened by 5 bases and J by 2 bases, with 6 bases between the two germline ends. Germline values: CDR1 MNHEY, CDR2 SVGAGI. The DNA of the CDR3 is TGTGCCAGCAGTAGACAGAACTATGGCTACACCTTC. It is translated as CASSRQNYGYTF.

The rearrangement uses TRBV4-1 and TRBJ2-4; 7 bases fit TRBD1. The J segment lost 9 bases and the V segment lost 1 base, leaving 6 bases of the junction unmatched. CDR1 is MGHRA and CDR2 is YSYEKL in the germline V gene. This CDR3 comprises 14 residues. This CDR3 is CASSQAGTVRIQYF. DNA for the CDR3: TGCGCCAGCAGCCAAGCCGGGACAGTCCGCATTCAGTACTTC.

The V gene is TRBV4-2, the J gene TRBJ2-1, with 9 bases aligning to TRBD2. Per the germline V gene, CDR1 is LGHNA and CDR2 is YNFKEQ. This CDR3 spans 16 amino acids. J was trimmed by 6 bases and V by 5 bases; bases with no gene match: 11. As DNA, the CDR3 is TGTGCCAGCAGCTCCCGGACTAGCGCAGGGGGCAATGAGCAGTTCTTC. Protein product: CASSSRTSAGGNEQFF.

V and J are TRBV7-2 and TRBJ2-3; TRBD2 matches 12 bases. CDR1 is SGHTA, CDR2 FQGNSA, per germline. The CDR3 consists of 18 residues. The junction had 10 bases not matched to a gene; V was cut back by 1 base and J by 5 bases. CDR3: CASSLDWLAGGGGDTQYF. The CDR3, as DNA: TGTGCCAGCAGCTTAGATTGGCTAGCGGGGGGGGGCGGAGATACGCAGTATTTT.

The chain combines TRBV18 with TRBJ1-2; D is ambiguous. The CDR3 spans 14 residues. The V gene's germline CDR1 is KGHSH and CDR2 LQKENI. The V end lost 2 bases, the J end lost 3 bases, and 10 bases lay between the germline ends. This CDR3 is CASSPSRDYYGYTF. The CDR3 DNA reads TGTGCCAGCTCACCATCCCGGGATTACTATGGCTACACCTTC.

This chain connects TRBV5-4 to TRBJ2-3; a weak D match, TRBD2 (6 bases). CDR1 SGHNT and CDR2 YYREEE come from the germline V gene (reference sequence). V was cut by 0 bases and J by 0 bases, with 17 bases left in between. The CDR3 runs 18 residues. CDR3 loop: CASSLGVGLPLSTDTQYF. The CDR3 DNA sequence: TGTGCCAGCAGCTTGGGGGTAGGACTACCGCTAAGCACAGATACGCAGTATTTT.

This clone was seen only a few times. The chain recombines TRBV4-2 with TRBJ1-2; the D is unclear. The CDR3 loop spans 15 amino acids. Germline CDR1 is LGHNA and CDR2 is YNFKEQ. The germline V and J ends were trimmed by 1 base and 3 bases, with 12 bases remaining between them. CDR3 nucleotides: TGTGCCAGCAGCCAAGTGGCCTCCGGGGACTATGGCTACACCTTC. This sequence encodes CASSQVASGDYGYTF.

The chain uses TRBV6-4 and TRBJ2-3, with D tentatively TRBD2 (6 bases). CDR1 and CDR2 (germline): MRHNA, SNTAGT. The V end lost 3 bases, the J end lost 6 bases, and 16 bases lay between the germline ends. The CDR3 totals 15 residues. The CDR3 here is CASSERPGSKDTQYF. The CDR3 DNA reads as TGTGCCAGCAGTGAACGCCCCGGGAGTAAGGATACGCAGTATTTT.

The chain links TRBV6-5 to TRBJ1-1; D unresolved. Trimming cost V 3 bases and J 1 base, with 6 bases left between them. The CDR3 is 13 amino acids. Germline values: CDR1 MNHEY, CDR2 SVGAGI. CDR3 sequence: CASSYTRNTEAFF. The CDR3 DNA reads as TGTGCCAGCAGTTATACAAGGAACACTGAAGCTTTCTTT.

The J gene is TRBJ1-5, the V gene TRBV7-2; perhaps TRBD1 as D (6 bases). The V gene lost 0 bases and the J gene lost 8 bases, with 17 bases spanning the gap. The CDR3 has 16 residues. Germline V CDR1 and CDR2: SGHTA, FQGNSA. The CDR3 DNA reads TGTGCCAGCAGCTTAGCCCCCACCACAGGGTCAAAGCCCCAGCATTTT. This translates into CASSLAPTTGSKPQHF.

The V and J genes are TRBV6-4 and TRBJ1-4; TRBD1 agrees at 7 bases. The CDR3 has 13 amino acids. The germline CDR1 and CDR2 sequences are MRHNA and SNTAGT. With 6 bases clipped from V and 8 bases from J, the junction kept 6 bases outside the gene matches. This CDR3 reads CASSLTGHEKLFF. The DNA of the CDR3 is TGTGCCAGCAGCTTGACAGGGCACGAAAAACTGTTTTTT.